Listed below are T cell receptor beta chains from one sample, sequenced in a study of T-cell memory formation after mild COVID-19. TCRdb recomputed calls from the 5' RACE reads with MiXCR, one row per CDR3 protein. The sample carries more than 110,000 distinct CDR3 sequences, about 25% recorded once. Sequenced input: PBMCs or a T cell subset sorted from them (not recorded which). The receptors originated from an adult woman who had mild COVID-19 (a few samples of this study predate the infection). Cell type and time point are not known. Each CDR3 is given with its conserved first and last residue. Each record gives: J gene, D gene, V gene, CDR3 protein. The D gene is left open where the match is weak.

J gene: TRBJ1-1
D gene: NA
V gene: TRBV27
CDR3 protein: CASTLMNTEAFF

J gene: TRBJ1-2
D gene: NA
V gene: TRBV29-1
CDR3 protein: CSVAVSGRPYGYTF

J gene: TRBJ1-1
D gene: NA
V gene: TRBV7-6
CDR3 protein: CASSLSPGNPMNTEAFF

J gene: TRBJ1-5
D gene: NA
V gene: TRBV28
CDR3 protein: CASSLLSNQPQHF

J gene: TRBJ2-5
D gene: NA
V gene: TRBV5-6
CDR3 protein: CASSLGEQETQYF

J gene: TRBJ2-2
D gene: NA
V gene: TRBV30
CDR3 protein: CAWSVGGPGGELFF

J gene: TRBJ2-1
D gene: TRBD2
V gene: TRBV27
CDR3 protein: CASSLSGGPANEQFF

J gene: TRBJ1-1
D gene: NA
V gene: TRBV12-3/TRBV12-4
CDR3 protein: CASSKPSQGSEAFF

J gene: TRBJ2-4
D gene: TRBD2
V gene: TRBV6-2/TRBV6-3
CDR3 protein: CASSYPSLAGGEYF

J gene: TRBJ2-1
D gene: NA
V gene: TRBV19
CDR3 protein: CASSMGEQFF

J gene: TRBJ2-7
D gene: NA
V gene: TRBV28
CDR3 protein: CASSLSRGGLEQYF

J gene: TRBJ2-7
D gene: TRBD2
V gene: TRBV3-1
CDR3 protein: CASSPLAGDYEQYF

J gene: TRBJ2-1
D gene: NA
V gene: TRBV20-1
CDR3 protein: CSARWEAHNEQFF

J gene: TRBJ2-7
D gene: NA
V gene: TRBV9
CDR3 protein: CASSSSTREQYF

J gene: TRBJ2-7
D gene: NA
V gene: TRBV6-2/TRBV6-3
CDR3 protein: CASSYPLHEQYF

J gene: TRBJ2-5
D gene: NA
V gene: TRBV2
CDR3 protein: CASRQEKTQYF

J gene: TRBJ2-3
D gene: TRBD2
V gene: TRBV30
CDR3 protein: CAWRSGGEWDF

J gene: TRBJ2-1
D gene: TRBD2
V gene: TRBV9
CDR3 protein: CASSPPGGLAYNEQFF

J gene: TRBJ2-7
D gene: TRBD1
V gene: TRBV15
CDR3 protein: CATSRLFTGGDEQYF

J gene: TRBJ1-4
D gene: NA
V gene: TRBV12-3/TRBV12-4
CDR3 protein: CASRLRGMDEKLFF

J gene: TRBJ2-7
D gene: NA
V gene: TRBV29-1
CDR3 protein: CSVNDRYSYEQYF

J gene: TRBJ2-1
D gene: NA
V gene: TRBV7-6
CDR3 protein: CASSSGMGLNNEQFF

J gene: TRBJ2-3
D gene: NA
V gene: TRBV24-1
CDR3 protein: CATSDLSGPSTDTQYF

J gene: TRBJ2-1
D gene: NA
V gene: TRBV6-1
CDR3 protein: CASSEALMGSEQFF

J gene: TRBJ2-7
D gene: TRBD2
V gene: TRBV4-1
CDR3 protein: CASSILAGDSYEQYF

J gene: TRBJ2-7
D gene: TRBD2
V gene: TRBV7-9
CDR3 protein: CASSSTSGEYPYEQYF

J gene: TRBJ2-7
D gene: TRBD1
V gene: TRBV7-2
CDR3 protein: CASSPQGAGQGSYEQYF

J gene: TRBJ2-7
D gene: NA
V gene: TRBV29-1
CDR3 protein: CSVVVRSYEQYF

J gene: TRBJ2-3
D gene: NA
V gene: TRBV12-3/TRBV12-4
CDR3 protein: CASSARFAAQTDTQYF

J gene: TRBJ1-5
D gene: NA
V gene: TRBV15
CDR3 protein: CATSSRNNQPQHF

J gene: TRBJ2-7
D gene: NA
V gene: TRBV6-2/TRBV6-3
CDR3 protein: CASSYFLASTYEQYF

J gene: TRBJ2-5
D gene: NA
V gene: TRBV7-3
CDR3 protein: CASSPVGVGETQYF

J gene: TRBJ1-1
D gene: TRBD1
V gene: TRBV28
CDR3 protein: CASSLLRGQLKTDTEAFF

J gene: TRBJ2-3
D gene: NA
V gene: TRBV5-1
CDR3 protein: CASTTGTDTQYF

J gene: TRBJ2-3
D gene: NA
V gene: TRBV9
CDR3 protein: CASGPPGGWVEDTQYF

J gene: TRBJ2-7
D gene: NA
V gene: TRBV20-1
CDR3 protein: CSANWQGSYEQYF

J gene: TRBJ1-3
D gene: TRBD1
V gene: TRBV20-1
CDR3 protein: CSARGPGTGLSGNTIYF

J gene: TRBJ1-2
D gene: NA
V gene: TRBV7-9
CDR3 protein: CASSSQGSGGYTF

J gene: TRBJ2-4
D gene: NA
V gene: TRBV5-1
CDR3 protein: CASSSHGVGNIQYF

J gene: TRBJ2-5
D gene: TRBD2
V gene: TRBV7-9
CDR3 protein: CASSFPLAGDGETQYF

J gene: TRBJ2-7
D gene: TRBD2
V gene: TRBV16
CDR3 protein: CASSQTSGSYEQYF

J gene: TRBJ2-1
D gene: NA
V gene: TRBV5-1
CDR3 protein: CASSRDRTYNEQFF

J gene: TRBJ1-1
D gene: NA
V gene: TRBV12-3/TRBV12-4
CDR3 protein: CASSPHEGWGRVNTEAFF